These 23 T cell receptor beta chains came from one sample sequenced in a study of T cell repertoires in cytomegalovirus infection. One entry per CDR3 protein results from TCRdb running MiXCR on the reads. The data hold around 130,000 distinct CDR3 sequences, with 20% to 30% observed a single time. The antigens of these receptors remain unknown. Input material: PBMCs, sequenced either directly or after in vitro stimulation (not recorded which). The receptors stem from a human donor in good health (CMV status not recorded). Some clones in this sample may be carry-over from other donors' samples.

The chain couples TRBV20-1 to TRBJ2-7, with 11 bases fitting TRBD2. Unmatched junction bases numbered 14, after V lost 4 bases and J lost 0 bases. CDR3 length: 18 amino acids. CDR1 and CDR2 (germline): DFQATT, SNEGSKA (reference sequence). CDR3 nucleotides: TGCAGTGCTACCCGGACTAGCGGGCAGAGCCCCACCTCCTACGAGCAGTACTTC. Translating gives CSATRTSGQSPTSYEQYF.

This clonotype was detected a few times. Here the CDR3 DNA reads TGTGCCAGCAGTTTCCTGGACAGGGGGAAAGGCTACACCTTC. This codes for CASSFLDRGKGYTF. The V gene is TRBV28, the J gene TRBJ1-2, with 10 bases matching TRBD1. The CDR3 covers 14 residues. With 3 bases clipped from V and 8 bases from J, the junction kept 6 bases outside the gene matches. Germline V gene data show CDR1 as MDHEN and CDR2 as SYDVKM.

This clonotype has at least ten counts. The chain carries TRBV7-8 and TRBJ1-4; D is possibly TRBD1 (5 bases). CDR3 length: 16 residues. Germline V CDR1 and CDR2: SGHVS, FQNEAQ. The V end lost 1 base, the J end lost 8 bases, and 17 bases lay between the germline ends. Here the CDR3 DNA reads TGTGCCAGCAGCTTAGATGTTGCAGGGAGGGAAGAAAAACTGTTTTTT. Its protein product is CASSLDVAGREEKLFF.

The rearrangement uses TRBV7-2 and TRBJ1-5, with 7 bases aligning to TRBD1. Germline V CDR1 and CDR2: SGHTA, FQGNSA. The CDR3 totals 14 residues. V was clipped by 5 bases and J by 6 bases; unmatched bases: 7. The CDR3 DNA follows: TGTGCCAGCAGCCCCAACAGGGGCGGTCAGCCCCAGCATTTT. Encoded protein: CASSPNRGGQPQHF.

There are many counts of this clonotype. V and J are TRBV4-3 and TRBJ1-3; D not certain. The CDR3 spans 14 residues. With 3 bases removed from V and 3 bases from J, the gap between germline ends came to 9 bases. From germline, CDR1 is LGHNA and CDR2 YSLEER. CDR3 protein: CASSQAAGGNTIYF. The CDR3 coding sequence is TGCGCCAGCAGCCAGGCCGCGGGTGGAAACACCATATATTTT.

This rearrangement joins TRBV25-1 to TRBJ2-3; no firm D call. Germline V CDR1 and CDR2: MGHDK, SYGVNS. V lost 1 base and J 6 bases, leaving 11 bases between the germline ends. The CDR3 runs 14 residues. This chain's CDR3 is CASSEFRAVDTQYF. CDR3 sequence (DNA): TGTGCCAGCAGTGAATTTAGGGCAGTGGATACGCAGTATTTT. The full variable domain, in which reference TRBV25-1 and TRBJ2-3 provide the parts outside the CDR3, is EADIYQTPRYLVIGTGKKITLECSQTMGHDKMYWYQQDPGMELHLIHYSYGVNSTEKGDLSSESTVSRIRTEHFPLTLESARPSHTSQYLCASSEFRAVDTQYFGPGTRLTVL.

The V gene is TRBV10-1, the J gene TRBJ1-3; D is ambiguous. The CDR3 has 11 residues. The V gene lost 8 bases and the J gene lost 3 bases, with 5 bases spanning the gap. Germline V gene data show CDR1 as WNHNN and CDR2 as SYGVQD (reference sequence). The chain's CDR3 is CASPFGNTIYF. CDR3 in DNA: TGCGCCAGCCCCTTTGGAAACACCATATATTTT.

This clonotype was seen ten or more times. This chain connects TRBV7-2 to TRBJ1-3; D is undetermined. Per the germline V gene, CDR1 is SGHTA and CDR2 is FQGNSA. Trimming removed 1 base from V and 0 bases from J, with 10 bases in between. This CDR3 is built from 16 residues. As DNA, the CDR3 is TGTGCCAGCAGCTTAGTGTTCACGGGCTCTGGAAACACCATATATTTT. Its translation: CASSLVFTGSGNTIYF. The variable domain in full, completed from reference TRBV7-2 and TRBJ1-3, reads GAGVSQSPSNKVTEKGKDVELRCDPISGHTALYWYRQSLGQGLEFLIYFQGNSAPDKSGLPSDRFSAERTGGSVSTLTIQRTQQEDSAVYLCASSLVFTGSGNTIYFGEGSWLTVV.

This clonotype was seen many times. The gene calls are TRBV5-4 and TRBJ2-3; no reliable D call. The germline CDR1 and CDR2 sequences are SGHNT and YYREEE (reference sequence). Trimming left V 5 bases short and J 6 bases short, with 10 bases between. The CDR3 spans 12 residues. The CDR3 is CASSWSRDTQYF. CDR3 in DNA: TGTGCCAGCAGTTGGTCCCGGGATACGCAGTATTTT.

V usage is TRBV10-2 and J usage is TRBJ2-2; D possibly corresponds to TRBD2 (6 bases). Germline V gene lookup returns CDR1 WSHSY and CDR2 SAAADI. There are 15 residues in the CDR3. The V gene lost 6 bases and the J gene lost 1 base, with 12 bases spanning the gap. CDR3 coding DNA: TGCGCCAGCAGAGCTACTAGCAGGAACACCGGGGAGCTGTTTTTT. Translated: CASRATSRNTGELFF.

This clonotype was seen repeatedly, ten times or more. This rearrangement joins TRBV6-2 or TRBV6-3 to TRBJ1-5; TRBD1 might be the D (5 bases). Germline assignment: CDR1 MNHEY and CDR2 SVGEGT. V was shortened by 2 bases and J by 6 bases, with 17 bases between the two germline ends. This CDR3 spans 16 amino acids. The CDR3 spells CASSYKGPERGQPQHF. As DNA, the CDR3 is TGTGCCAGCAGTTACAAAGGGCCGGAGAGGGGTCAGCCCCAGCATTTT.

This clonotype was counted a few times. CDR3 nucleotide sequence: TGTGCCAGCAGCTTAGGGCAGGTGAACTATGGCTACACCTTC. Protein product: CASSLGQVNYGYTF. This chain links TRBV7-8 with TRBJ1-2; no firm D call. CDR3 length equals 14 residues. The germline V gene encodes CDR1 SGHVS and CDR2 FQNEAQ. V was cut by 1 base and J by 2 bases, with 8 bases left in between. Looking up the rest from reference TRBV7-8 and TRBJ1-2 gives the full variable domain: GAGVSQSPRYKVAKRGQDVALRCDPISGHVSLFWYQQALGQGPEFLTYFQNEAQLDKSGLPSDRFFAERPEGSVSTLKIQRTQQEDSAVYLCASSLGQVNYGYTFGSGTRLTVV.

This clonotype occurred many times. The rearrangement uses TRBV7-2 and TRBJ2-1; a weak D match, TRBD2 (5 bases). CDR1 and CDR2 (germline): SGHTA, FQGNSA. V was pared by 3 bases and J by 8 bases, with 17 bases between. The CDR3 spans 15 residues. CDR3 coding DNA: TGTGCCAGCAGCTTCTTTTCGGGGAGTGGCGATGAGCAGTTCTTC. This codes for CASSFFSGSGDEQFF.

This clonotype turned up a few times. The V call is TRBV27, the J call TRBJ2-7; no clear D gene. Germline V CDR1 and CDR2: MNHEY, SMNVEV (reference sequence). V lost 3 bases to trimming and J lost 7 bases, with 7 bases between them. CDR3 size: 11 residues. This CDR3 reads CASSFGREQYF. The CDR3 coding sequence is TGTGCCAGCAGTTTTGGAAGGGAGCAGTACTTC.

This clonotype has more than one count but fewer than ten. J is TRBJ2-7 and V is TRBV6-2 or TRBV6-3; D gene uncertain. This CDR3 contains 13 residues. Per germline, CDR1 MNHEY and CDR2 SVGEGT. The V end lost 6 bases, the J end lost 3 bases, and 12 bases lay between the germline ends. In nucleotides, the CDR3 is TGTGCCAGCAGCCTTCGAGTATTCTACGAGCAGTACGTC. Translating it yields CASSLRVFYEQYV.

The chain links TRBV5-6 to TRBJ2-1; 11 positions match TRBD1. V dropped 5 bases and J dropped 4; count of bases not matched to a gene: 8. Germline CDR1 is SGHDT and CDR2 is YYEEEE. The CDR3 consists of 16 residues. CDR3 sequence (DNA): TGTGCCAGCAGTAAAGGTGGACAGGGGGCATACAATGAGCAGTTCTTC. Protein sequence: CASSKGGQGAYNEQFF.

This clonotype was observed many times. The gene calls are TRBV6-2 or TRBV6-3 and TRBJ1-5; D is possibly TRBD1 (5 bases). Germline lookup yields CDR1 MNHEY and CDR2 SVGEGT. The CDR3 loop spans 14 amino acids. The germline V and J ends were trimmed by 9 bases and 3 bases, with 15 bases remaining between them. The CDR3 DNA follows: TGTGCCAGTCAGTCGACAGTAGTCAATCAGCCCCAGCATTTT. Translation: CASQSTVVNQPQHF.

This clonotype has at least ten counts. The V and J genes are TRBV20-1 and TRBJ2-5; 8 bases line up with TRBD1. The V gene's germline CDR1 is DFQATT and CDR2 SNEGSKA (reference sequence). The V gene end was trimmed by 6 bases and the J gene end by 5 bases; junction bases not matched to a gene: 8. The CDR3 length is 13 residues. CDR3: CSARRGQGETQYF. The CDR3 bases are TGCAGTGCCCGCCGCGGACAGGGCGAGACCCAGTACTTC.

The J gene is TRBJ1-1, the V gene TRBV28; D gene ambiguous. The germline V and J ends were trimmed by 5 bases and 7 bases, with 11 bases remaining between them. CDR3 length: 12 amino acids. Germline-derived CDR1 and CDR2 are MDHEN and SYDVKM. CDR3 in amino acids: CASSPLTNEAFF. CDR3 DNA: TGTGCCAGCAGTCCCCTTACGAATGAAGCTTTCTTT.

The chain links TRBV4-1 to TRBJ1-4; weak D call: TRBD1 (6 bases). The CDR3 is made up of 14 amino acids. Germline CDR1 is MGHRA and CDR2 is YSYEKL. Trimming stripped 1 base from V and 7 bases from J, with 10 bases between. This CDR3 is CASSQGQAAEKLFF. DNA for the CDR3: TGCGCCAGCAGCCAAGGACAGGCTGCTGAAAAACTGTTTTTT.

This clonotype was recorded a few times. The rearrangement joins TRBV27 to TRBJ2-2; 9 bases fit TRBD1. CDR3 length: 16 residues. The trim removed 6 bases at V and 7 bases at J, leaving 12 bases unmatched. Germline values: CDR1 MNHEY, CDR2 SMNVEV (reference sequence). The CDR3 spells CASSLLTGGAGGELFF. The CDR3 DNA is TGTGCCAGCAGCCTCCTCACAGGGGGCGCCGGCGGGGAGCTGTTTTTT.

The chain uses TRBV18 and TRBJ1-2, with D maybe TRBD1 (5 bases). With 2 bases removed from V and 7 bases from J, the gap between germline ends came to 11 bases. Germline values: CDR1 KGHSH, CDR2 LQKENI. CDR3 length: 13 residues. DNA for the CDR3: TGTGCCAGCTCACCAAGTCGGGACGGTGGCTACACCTTC. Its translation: CASSPSRDGGYTF.

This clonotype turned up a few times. In DNA, the CDR3 is TGTGCCAGCGGAACCCCCGTCACCGGGGAGCTGTTTTTT. This encodes CASGTPVTGELFF. The J gene is TRBJ2-2, the V gene TRBV11-3; D is undetermined. V was trimmed by 8 bases and J by 4 bases, leaving 11 bases between them. The CDR3 contains 13 residues. Germline V gene sequence: CDR1 SGHNT, CDR2 YENEEA.